The present TCR beta chain was sequenced within a study of blood T cell repertoires in COVID-19 (TCRdb year 2020). At the level of the whole study: The collaborator samples originated in the United States, Italy and Spain and spanned the acute and convalescent phases of COVID-19. The prospective study material was composed of cDNA or gDNA derived from T cells, B-cell-depleted T cells, or PBMCs. Subjects who had been exposed to COVID-19, were actively infected with it, or had recovered from it provided the deeply sampled blood TCRbeta repertoires that made up the dataset. The repertoires were made available in a free public database intended to serve as a resource for research on the immune response to SARS-CoV-2. The samples were drawn from two sources: the first 160 participants of the ongoing ImmuneRACE study, and 950 to 1,500 subjects contributed by 6 global collaborators. Sample metadata almost always included a de-identified subject ID, COVID-19 status, age in years and sex. Where HLA class I and class II types were available, the types were taken from metadata supplied by the sample provider, not from assay-based typing. The paper as a whole reports these results and caveats: Clinical and demographic metadata were provided uncurated, with the amount varying by source and participant.

TCRbeta CDR3 regions were amplified from genomic DNA by means of the immunoSEQ Assay, a bias-controlled multiplex PCR. Under the source paper's analysis protocol: Nucleated cell counts per sample were estimated from amplification of reference gene primers within the assay. To quantify the absolute abundance of each unique TCRbeta CDR3 rearrangement, sequence reads were collapsed and filtered. For each sample, productive Simpson clonality was calculated as the square root of Simpson's diversity index across productive rearrangements. Drawn from immuneACCESS, this table holds only the in-frame rearrangements with V and J called that TCRdb kept. Clones are partly lost; checked studies trace under half to an unresolved V gene and leave the rest unexplained. The D gene and trimming were derived from the DNA, and the V and J assignments and clone size from that table. The sample profile shows approximately 240,000 clones; more than 65% of them were found once. The leading ten clones occupy about 1.5% of the sample.

From cysteine to phenylalanine, the CDR3 is 16 amino acids long. CDR3 DNA is the only sequence kept; it has 48 bases, read in frame from the first base. The germline V gene encodes CDR1 LGHNA and CDR2 YNFKEQ. At the junction V is shortened by 0 bases and J by 0 bases, with 8 bases in between. A second Seattle source provided samples from volunteer blood donors who had recovered from COVID-19. The collaborating institutions used their own protocols to collect whole blood in K2EDTA tubes. For TCRbeta analysis, collaborator samples were shipped as frozen whole blood, as isolated PBMCs, or as DNA extracted from either sample type. Remarks on this clone: The antigen this receptor binds is unknown. No base-level quality is on record; no much larger clone is a single base apart.

This sequence uses TRBV4-2 and TRBJ2-2; a weak D assignment points to TRBD2 (5 bases agree). This TCR was recovered from a middle-aged woman who had recovered from COVID-19. Material: peripheral blood. CDR3 reads: CASSQEPGTNTGELFF. The nucleotide sequence reads as follows: TGTGCCAGCAGCCAAGAACCCGGGACGAACACCGGGGAGCTGTTTTTT.